What follows is one T cell receptor beta chain and its context. Its antigen remains unknown. The data belong to a study of T cell responses to AZD1222 COVID-19 vaccine. Broader study findings: Vaccine-related CD4 TCRs covered spike, predominating at 160-218 and 743-854. Only a handful of people who got AZD1222 tested seropositive at baseline. Donors, mostly white British, included more females; clonal diversity was possibly underestimated.

Profiling relied on immunoSEQ multiplex PCR, and the TCRdb table lists in-frame clones only, not all of them. The sample has 250,000 to 300,000 clones, around 93% seen once. This CDR3 has 14 residues. The ends were cut back, 5 bases at V and 3 bases at J, with 13 bases in the middle. Germline values: CDR1 SGHTA, CDR2 FQGNSA. V and J are TRBV7-2 and TRBJ1-1; D may be TRBD1 (5 bases). This receptor was identified in an adult who received the AZD1222 COVID-19 vaccine. The specimen comprised peripheral blood, sampled 28 days after the second AZD1222 dose. DNA for the CDR3: TGTGCCAGCAGCCCTCAAGGGGCGTACACTGAAGCTTTCTTT. This translates into CASSPQGAYTEAFF.